This T cell receptor (beta chain) was sequenced for a study of T cells in Graves' hyperthyroidism and ophthalmopathy. Germline V gives CDR1 SGDLS, CDR2 YYNGEE. The CDR3 length is 16 residues. V was trimmed by 0 bases and J by 2 bases, leaving 15 bases between them. Researchers amplified the TCR beta CDR3 regions from RNA transcripts. A set of HTBI primers served as the primers for a first-round RT-PCR of the TCR CDR3. TCRdb re-called the multiplex PCR reads through MiXCR, storing one row per CDR3 protein. The sample yields about 320,000 distinct CDR3 sequences, 15% to 20% seen once. Every diagnosis used clinical symptoms, serum thyroxine and TRAb, thyroid ultrasound and orbital computed tomography.

The chain couples TRBV9 to TRBJ2-7; possibly TRBD2 for D (6 bases). The TCR comes from a man aged 25 to 40 with Graves' hyperthyroidism. The sequencing sample was made of blood. In DNA, the CDR3 is TGTGCCAGCAGCGTAGCGGAGACTAGGGGTACCTACGAGCAGTACTTC. The encoded protein is CASSVAETRGTYEQYF.